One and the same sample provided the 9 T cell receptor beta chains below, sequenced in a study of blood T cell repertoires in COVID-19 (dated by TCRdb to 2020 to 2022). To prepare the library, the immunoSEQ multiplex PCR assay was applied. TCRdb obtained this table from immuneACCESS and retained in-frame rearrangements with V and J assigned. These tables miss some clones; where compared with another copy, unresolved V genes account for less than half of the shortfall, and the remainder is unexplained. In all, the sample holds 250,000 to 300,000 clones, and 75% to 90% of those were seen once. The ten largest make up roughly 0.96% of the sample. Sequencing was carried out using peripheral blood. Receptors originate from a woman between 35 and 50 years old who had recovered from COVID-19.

DNA for the CDR3: TGTGCCAGCAGGCCTCCCCCCGGACAGGATAACTCCTACGAGCAGTACTTC. Its translation: CASRPPPGQDNSYEQYF. The chain uses TRBV28 and TRBJ2-7; TRBD1 matches 7 bases. Trimming at V came to 6 bases and at J to 0 bases, leaving 14 bases not matched to a gene. The CDR3 spans 17 residues. The V gene's germline CDR1 is MDHEN and CDR2 SYDVKM.

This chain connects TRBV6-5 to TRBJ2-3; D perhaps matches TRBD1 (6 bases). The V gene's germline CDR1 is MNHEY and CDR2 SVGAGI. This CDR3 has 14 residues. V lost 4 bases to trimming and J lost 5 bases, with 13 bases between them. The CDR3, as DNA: TGTGCCAGCAGTTTCCGGGACAAGGGAGATACGCAGTATTTT. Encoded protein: CASSFRDKGDTQYF.

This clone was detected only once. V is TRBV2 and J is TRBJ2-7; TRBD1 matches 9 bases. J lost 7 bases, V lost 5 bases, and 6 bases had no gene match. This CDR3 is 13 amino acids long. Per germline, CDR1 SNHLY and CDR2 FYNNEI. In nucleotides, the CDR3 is TGTGCCAGCAGTATAGACAGGGGGTTTGAGCAGTACTTC. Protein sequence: CASSIDRGFEQYF.

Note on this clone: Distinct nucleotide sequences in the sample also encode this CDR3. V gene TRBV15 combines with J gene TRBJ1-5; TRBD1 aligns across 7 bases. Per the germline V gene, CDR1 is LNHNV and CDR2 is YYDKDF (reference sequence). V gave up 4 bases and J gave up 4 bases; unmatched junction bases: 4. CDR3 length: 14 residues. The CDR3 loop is CATSTRDRNQPQHF. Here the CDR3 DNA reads TGTGCCACCAGCACCAGGGACAGAAATCAGCCCCAGCATTTT.

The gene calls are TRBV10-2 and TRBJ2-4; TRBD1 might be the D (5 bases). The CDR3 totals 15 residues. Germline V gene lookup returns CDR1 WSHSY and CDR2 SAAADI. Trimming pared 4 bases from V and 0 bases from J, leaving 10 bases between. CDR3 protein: CASSVETAAKNIQYF. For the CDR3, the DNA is TGCGCCAGCAGTGTAGAGACAGCAGCCAAAAACATTCAGTACTTC.

The CDR3 sequence is CASSAREDWDRGNGGEAFF. CDR3 nucleotides: TGTGCCAGTAGCGCCCGGGAAGACTGGGACAGGGGGAATGGTGGTGAAGCTTTCTTT. The chain has TRBV19 and TRBJ1-1; 11 bases are shared with TRBD1. Trimming took 6 bases from V and 7 from J; bases not matched to a gene: 22. The CDR3 covers 19 residues. Germline CDR1 and CDR2: LNHDA and SQIVND (reference sequence). Together with reference TRBV19 and TRBJ1-1, the CDR3 gives the full variable domain: DGGITQSPKYLFRKEGQNVTLSCEQNLNHDAMYWYRQDPGQGLRLIYYSQIVNDFQKGDIAEGYSVSREKKESFPLTVTSAQKNPTAFYLCASSAREDWDRGNGGEAFFGQGTRLTVV.

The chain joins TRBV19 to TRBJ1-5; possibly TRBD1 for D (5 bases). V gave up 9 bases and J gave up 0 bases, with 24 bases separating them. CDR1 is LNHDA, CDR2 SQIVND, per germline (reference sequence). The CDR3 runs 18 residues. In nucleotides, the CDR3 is TGTGCCAGCCGCGCCAATGGACAAACAAGTCTTAGCAATCAGCCCCAGCATTTT. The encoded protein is CASRANGQTSLSNQPQHF. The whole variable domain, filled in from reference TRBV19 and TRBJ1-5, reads DGGITQSPKYLFRKEGQNVTLSCEQNLNHDAMYWYRQDPGQGLRLIYYSQIVNDFQKGDIAEGYSVSREKKESFPLTVTSAQKNPTAFYLCASRANGQTSLSNQPQHFGDGTRLSIL.

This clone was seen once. CDR3 sequence: CASSQDKDTQYF. In DNA, the CDR3 is TGTGCCAGCAGCCAGGACAAAGATACGCAGTATTTT. The chain is built from TRBV9 and TRBJ2-3; possibly TRBD1 for D (5 bases). The CDR3 sequence is 12 residues long. Germline V gene sequence: CDR1 SGDLS, CDR2 YYNGEE. V shed 4 bases and J shed 5 bases, with 8 bases lying between them.

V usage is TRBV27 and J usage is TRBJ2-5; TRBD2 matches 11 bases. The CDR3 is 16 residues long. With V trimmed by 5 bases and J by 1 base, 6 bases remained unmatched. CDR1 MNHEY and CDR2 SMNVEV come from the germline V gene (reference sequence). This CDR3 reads CASSNPGLAAQETQYF. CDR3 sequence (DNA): TGTGCCAGCAGTAATCCGGGACTAGCGGCCCAAGAGACCCAGTACTTC.